This T cell receptor beta chain was recorded in a study of a mutant IDH1 vaccine in newly diagnosed glioma. As concerns this clone: Its antigen is currently unknown.

Germline CDR1 reads ENHRY; CDR2 reads SYGVKD. The CDR3 totals 14 residues. Unmatched junction bases numbered 7, after V lost 3 bases and J lost 9 bases. Stated time point: week 23, last vaccination. Doses of 300 ug of mutant IDH1 20-mer peptide were given with topical imiquimod. TCRdb's table, derived via immunoSEQ multiplex PCR, lists solely in-frame clones and lacks some. The data hold approximately 60,000 clones, with more than 75% observed a single time. The receptor was derived from a man aged 25 to 40 with glioma. This chain joins TRBV10-3 and TRBJ1-5; 8 nucleotides align to TRBD1. The sample in question was PBMCs, obtained from a glioma patient whose treatment included an IDH1 peptide vaccine. Here the CDR3 reads CAISDLDRERPQHF. In DNA form, the CDR3 reads TGTGCCATCAGTGATTTGGACAGGGAACGGCCCCAGCATTTT.